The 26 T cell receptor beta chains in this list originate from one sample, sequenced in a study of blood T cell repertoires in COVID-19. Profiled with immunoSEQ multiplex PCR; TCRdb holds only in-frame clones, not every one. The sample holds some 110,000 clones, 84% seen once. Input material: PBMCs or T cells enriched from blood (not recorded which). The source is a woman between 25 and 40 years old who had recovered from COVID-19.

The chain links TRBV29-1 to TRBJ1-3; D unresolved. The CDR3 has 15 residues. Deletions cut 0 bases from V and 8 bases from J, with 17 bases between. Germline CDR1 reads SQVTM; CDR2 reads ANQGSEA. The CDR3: CSVEDSSGRLDTIYF. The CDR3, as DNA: TGCAGCGTTGAAGATTCTTCGGGGAGGCTGGACACCATATATTTT.

Here the CDR3 DNA reads TGCGCCAGCAGCCAAGGCAAGGCGGGGAGGGCCTACGAGCAGTACTTC. This codes for CASSQGKAGRAYEQYF. The rearrangement uses TRBV4-1 and TRBJ2-7, with 7 bases lining up with TRBD2. V lost 1 base to trimming and J lost 2 bases; unmatched junction nucleotides: 8. The CDR3 has 16 amino acids. Germline CDR1 reads MGHRA; CDR2 reads YSYEKL.

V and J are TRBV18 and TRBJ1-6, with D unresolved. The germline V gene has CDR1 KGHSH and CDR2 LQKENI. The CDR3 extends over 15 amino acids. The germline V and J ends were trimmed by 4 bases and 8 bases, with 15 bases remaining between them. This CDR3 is CASSLGEATYSPLHF. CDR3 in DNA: TGTGCCAGCTCACTGGGCGAAGCCACCTATTCACCCCTCCACTTT.

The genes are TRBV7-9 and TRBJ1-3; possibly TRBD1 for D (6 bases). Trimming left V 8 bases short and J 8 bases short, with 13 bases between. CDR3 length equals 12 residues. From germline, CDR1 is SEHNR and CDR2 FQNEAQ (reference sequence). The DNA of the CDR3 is TGTGCCAGCCGACAGGTTCGCGACACCATATATTTT. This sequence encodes CASRQVRDTIYF.

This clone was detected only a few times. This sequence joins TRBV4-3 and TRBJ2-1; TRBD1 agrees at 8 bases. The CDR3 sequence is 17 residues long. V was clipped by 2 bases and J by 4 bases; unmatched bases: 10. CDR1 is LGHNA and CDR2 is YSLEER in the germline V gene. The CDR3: CASSQHTYGQGYNEQFF. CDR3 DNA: TGCGCCAGCAGCCAACATACCTACGGACAGGGATACAATGAGCAGTTCTTC.

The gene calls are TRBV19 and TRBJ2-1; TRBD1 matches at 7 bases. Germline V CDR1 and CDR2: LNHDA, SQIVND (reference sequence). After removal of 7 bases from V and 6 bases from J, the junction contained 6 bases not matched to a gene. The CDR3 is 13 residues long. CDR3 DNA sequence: TGTGCCAGTACTGACAGGGTTCGCAATGAGCAGTTCTTC. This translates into CASTDRVRNEQFF. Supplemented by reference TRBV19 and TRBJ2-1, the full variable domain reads DGGITQSPKYLFRKEGQNVTLSCEQNLNHDAMYWYRQDPGQGLRLIYYSQIVNDFQKGDIAEGYSVSREKKESFPLTVTSAQKNPTAFYLCASTDRVRNEQFFGPGTRLTVL.

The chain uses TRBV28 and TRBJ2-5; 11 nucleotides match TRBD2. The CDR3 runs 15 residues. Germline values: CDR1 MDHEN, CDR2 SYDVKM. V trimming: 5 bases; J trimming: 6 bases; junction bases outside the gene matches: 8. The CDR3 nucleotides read TGTGCCAGCAGTACCACTAGCGGGAGCATGAAGACCCAGTACTTC. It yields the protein CASSTTSGSMKTQYF.

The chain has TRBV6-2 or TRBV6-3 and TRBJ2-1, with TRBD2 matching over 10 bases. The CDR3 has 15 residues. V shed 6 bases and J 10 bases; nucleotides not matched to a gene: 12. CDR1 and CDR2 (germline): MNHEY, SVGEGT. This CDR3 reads CASSRSGRPGLEQFF. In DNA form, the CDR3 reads TGTGCCAGCAGCCGTAGCGGGAGGCCGGGGTTGGAGCAGTTCTTC.

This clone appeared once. In nucleotides, the CDR3 is TGCGCCAGCAGCTTGGAGGGGAAGCGGGGAACTGAAGCTTTCTTT. It yields the protein CASSLEGKRGTEAFF. The chain uses TRBV5-1 and TRBJ1-1; D is perhaps TRBD1 (5 bases). Germline V gene data show CDR1 as SGHRS and CDR2 as YFSETQ. The length of the CDR3 is 15 residues. V shed 0 bases and J shed 5 bases, with 14 bases lying between them.

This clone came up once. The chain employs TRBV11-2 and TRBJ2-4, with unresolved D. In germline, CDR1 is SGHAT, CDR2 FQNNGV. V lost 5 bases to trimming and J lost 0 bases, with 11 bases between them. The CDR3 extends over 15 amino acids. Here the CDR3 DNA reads TGTGCCAGCAGCCCTCCTTCAGGAGCCAAAAACATTCAGTACTTC. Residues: CASSPPSGAKNIQYF.

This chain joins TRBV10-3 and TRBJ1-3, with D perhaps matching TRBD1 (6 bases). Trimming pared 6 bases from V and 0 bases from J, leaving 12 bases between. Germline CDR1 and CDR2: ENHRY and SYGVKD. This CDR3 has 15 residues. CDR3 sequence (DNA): TGTGCCATCAGAACAGGGTCCGTCTCTGGAAACACCATATATTTT. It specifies CAIRTGSVSGNTIYF.

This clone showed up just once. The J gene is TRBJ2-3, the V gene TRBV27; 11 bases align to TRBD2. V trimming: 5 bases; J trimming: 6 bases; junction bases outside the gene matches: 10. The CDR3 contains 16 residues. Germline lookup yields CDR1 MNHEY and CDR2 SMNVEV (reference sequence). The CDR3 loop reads CASSPNIAGGLDTQYF. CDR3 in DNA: TGTGCCAGCAGTCCCAATATAGCGGGAGGGTTGGATACGCAGTATTTT.

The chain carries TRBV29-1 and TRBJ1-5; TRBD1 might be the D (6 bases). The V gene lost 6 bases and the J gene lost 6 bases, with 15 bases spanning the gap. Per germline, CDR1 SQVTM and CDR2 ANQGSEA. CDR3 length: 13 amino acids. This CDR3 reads CSVSQGGGQPQHF. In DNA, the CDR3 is TGCAGCGTGTCACAGGGTGGGGGTCAGCCCCAGCATTTT. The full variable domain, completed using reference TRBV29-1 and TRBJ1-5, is SAVISQKPSRDICQRGTSLTIQCQVDSQVTMMFWYRQQPGQSLTLIATANQGSEATYESGFVIDKFPISRPNLTFSTLTVSNMSPEDSSIYLCSVSQGGGQPQHFGDGTRLSIL.

The CDR3 sequence is CASRRQGAGTGELFF. The DNA for the CDR3 is TGTGCCAGCAGACGACAGGGGGCAGGGACCGGGGAGCTGTTTTTT. This sequence joins TRBV27 and TRBJ2-2; 10 nucleotides agree with TRBD1. J gave up 5 bases and V 6 bases, and 6 bases lay outside the gene matches. Germline CDR1 and CDR2: MNHEY and SMNVEV (reference sequence). The CDR3 is 15 amino acids.

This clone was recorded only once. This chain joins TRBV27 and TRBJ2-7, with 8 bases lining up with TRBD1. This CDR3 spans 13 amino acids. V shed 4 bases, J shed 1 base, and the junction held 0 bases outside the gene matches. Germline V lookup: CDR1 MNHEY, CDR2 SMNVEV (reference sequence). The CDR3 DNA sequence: TGTGCCAGCAGTTGGGACAGGTCCTACGAGCAGTACTTC. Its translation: CASSWDRSYEQYF.

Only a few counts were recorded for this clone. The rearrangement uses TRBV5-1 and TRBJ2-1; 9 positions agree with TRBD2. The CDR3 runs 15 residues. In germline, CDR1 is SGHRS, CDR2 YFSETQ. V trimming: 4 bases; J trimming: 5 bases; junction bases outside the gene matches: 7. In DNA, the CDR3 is TGCGCCAGCAGCCAGGGGACTAGCAGCCACAATGAGCAGTTCTTC. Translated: CASSQGTSSHNEQFF.

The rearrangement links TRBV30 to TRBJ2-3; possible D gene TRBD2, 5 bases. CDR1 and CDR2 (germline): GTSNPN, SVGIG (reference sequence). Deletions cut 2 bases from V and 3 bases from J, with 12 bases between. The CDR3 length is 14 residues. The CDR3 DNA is TGTGCCTGGAGTACCCGGGGATATACAGATACGCAGTATTTT. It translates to CAWSTRGYTDTQYF.

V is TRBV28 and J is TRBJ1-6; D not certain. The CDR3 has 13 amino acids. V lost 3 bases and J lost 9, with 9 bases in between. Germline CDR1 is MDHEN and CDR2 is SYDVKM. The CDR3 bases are TGTGCCAGCAGTTTTGGTGGGCCTTCACCCCTCCACTTT. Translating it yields CASSFGGPSPLHF. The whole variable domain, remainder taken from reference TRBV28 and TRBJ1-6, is DVKVTQSSRYLVKRTGEKVFLECVQDMDHENMFWYRQDPGLGLRLIYFSYDVKMKEKGDIPEGYSVSREKKERFSLILESASTNQTSMYLCASSFGGPSPLHFGNGTRLTVT.

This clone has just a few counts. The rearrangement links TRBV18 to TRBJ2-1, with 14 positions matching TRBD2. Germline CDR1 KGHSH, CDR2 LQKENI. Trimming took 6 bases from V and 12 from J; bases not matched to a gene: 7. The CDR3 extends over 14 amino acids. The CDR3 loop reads CASSGTSGSSGQFF. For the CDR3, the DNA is TGTGCCAGCTCCGGGACTAGCGGGAGTTCCGGGCAGTTCTTC. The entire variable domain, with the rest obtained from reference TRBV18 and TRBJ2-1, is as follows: NAGVMQNPRHLVRRRGQEARLRCSPMKGHSHVYWYRQLPEEGLKFMVYLQKENIIDESGMPKERFSAEFPKEGPSILRIQQVVRGDSAAYFCASSGTSGSSGQFFGPGTRLTVL.

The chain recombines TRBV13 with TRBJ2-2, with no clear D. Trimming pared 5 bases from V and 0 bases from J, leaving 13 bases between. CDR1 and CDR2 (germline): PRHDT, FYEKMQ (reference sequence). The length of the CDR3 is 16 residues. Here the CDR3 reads CASSNSRVTNTGELFF. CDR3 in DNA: TGTGCCAGCAGCAATTCCCGGGTAACGAACACCGGGGAGCTGTTTTTT.

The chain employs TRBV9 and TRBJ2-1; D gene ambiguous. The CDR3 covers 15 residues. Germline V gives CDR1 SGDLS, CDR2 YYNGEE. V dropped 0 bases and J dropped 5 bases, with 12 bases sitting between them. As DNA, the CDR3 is TGTGCCAGCAGCGTAGACGGTACGTTTAACAATGAGCAGTTCTTC. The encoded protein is CASSVDGTFNNEQFF.

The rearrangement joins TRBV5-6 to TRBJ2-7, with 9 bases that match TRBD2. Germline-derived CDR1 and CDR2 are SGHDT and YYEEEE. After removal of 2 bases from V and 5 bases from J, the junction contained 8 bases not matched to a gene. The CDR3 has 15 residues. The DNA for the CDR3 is TGTGCCAGCAGCTTACCCAGCGGGAGGCTCAACGAGCAGTACTTC. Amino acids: CASSLPSGRLNEQYF.

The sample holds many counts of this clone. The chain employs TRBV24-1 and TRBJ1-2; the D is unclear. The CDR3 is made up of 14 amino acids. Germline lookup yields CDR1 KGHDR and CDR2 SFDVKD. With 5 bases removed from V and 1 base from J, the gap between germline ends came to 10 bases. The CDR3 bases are TGTGCCACCAGTGCCCGGTCCCTTAACTATGGCTACACCTTC. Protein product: CATSARSLNYGYTF.

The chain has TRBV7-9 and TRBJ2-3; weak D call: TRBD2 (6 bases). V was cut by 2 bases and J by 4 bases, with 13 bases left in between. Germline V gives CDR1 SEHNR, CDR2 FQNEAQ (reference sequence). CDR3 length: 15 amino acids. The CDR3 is CASSLLAPAPDTQYF. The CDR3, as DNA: TGTGCCAGCAGCTTACTAGCGCCCGCCCCAGATACGCAGTATTTT. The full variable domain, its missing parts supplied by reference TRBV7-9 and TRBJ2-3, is DTGVSQNPRHKITKRGQNVTFRCDPISEHNRLYWYRQTLGQGPEFLTYFQNEAQLEKSRLLSDRFSAERPKGSFSTLEIQRTEQGDSAMYLCASSLLAPAPDTQYFGPGTRLTVL.

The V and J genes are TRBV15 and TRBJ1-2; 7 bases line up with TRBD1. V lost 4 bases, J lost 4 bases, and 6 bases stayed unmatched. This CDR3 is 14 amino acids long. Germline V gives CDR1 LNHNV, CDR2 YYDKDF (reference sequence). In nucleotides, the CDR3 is TGTGCCACCAGCACCAGGACAGGTTTCTATGGCTACACCTTC. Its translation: CATSTRTGFYGYTF.

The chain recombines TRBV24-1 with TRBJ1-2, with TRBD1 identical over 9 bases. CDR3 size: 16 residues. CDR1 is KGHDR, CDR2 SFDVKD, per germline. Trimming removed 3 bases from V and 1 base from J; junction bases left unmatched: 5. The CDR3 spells CATSDPGQGLNYGYTF. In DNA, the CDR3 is TGTGCCACCAGTGATCCGGGACAGGGCCTTAACTATGGCTACACCTTC.